This TCR beta chain was observed in a study of identical twins. A universal primer site was created by template switching, with the cDNA bearing unique molecular identifiers. TCRdb re-called the 5' RACE reads with MiXCR, one entry per CDR3 protein. The repertoire holds under 250,000 distinct CDR3 sequences, with about an eighth as singletons. This clonotype was seen ten or more times. This CDR3 spans 14 amino acids. V trimming: 6 bases; J trimming: 2 bases; junction bases outside the gene matches: 8. Germline assignment: CDR1 DFQATT and CDR2 SNEGSKA (reference sequence). This sample was also put to use in a study of yellow fever vaccine responses in identical twins.

This chain uses TRBV20-1 with TRBJ2-3, with 7 bases that match TRBD2. The sequenced material came from memory (CD45RO+) T cells sorted from blood. The receptor was derived from a woman aged 18-35 years in good health. The chain's CDR3 is CSAGLAAHTDTQYF. In nucleotides, the CDR3 is TGCAGTGCGGGGCTAGCGGCACACACAGATACGCAGTATTTT.